The 9 T cell receptor beta chains in this list originate from one sample, sequenced in a study of post-analysis software for immune sequencing data. Regarding the study as a whole: Higher frequency in patients than in controls was seen for roughly five TRBV segments, with TRBV5-6, TRBV5-1 and TRBV20-1 among them.

Included in the TCR beta cDNA libraries were unique molecular identifiers. TCRdb re-derived calls from the PCR reads in MiXCR, one entry per CDR3 protein. The table has roughly 730,000 distinct CDR3 sequences, about 32% seen once. These receptors are not linked to any known antigen. The sample comprised blood. Every receptor here comes from a girl aged 10-17 years with multiple sclerosis.

This clonotype came up a few times. The chain is built from TRBV20-1 and TRBJ2-1, with D uncertain. V lost 0 bases and J 4 bases, leaving 16 bases between the germline ends. The CDR3 sequence is 16 residues long. The germline CDR1 and CDR2 sequences are DFQATT and SNEGSKA (reference sequence). The CDR3 DNA reads TGCAGTGCTAGAGATCTGTGGGCGGTGACTTACAATGAGCAGTTCTTC. It specifies CSARDLWAVTYNEQFF.

In DNA, the CDR3 is TGTGCCAGCAGTTTAGTGGCTAGCGGAGGCCCCTTCGGAGAGCAGTACTTC. Translation: CASSLVASGGPFGEQYF. The chain links TRBV27 to TRBJ2-7; 7 nucleotides agree with TRBD2. The germline V gene has CDR1 MNHEY and CDR2 SMNVEV (reference sequence). J lost 7 bases, V lost 2 bases, and 17 bases had no gene match. The CDR3 loop spans 17 amino acids.

This clonotype was picked up a small number of times. This chain connects TRBV7-8 to TRBJ2-7; TRBD1 matches at 12 bases. V lost 4 bases and J lost 6; bases outside the gene matches: 4. The germline V gene has CDR1 SGHVS and CDR2 FQNEAQ. The CDR3 loop spans 14 amino acids. The CDR3 nucleotides read TGTGCCAGCAGCTCGGGACAGGGGGCGTTCGAGCAGTACTTC. Amino acid sequence: CASSSGQGAFEQYF.

As regards this clonotype: A much bigger clone sits one base away, suggesting this may be a read error. A read error is likely, as this CDR3 ends without the conserved phenylalanine or tryptophan. The gene calls are TRBV29-1 and TRBJ2-1, with 9 nucleotides matching TRBD2. V trimming: 0 bases; J trimming: 4 bases; junction bases outside the gene matches: 1. This CDR3 is 14 amino acids long. Germline assignment: CDR1 SQVTM and CDR2 ANQGSEA. The CDR3, as DNA: TGCAGCGTTGAAGAGACTAGCGGATACAATGAGCAGTTCCTC. Translating gives CSVEETSGYNEQFL.

J is TRBJ2-5 and V is TRBV7-2, with 11 positions matching TRBD2. CDR3 length: 17 residues. Germline V gene data show CDR1 as SGHTA and CDR2 as FQGNSA. V shed 0 bases and J 0 bases; nucleotides not matched to a gene: 3. CDR3 sequence: CASSLALAGGHQETQYF. CDR3 DNA: TGTGCCAGCAGCTTAGCCCTAGCGGGGGGCCACCAAGAGACCCAGTACTTC.

This clonotype was observed a handful of times. This chain links TRBV28 with TRBJ2-7; possible D gene TRBD2, 6 bases. Trimming cost V 1 base and J 6 bases, with 16 bases left between them. Germline V gene sequence: CDR1 MDHEN, CDR2 SYDVKM. CDR3 length: 15 amino acids. The CDR3 protein is CASSLLAYSGVEQYF. The CDR3 DNA is TGTGCCAGCAGTTTATTAGCGTACTCGGGGGTCGAGCAGTACTTC.

This chain uses TRBV6-5 with TRBJ1-1; D remains unclear. The CDR3 runs to 13 residues. V gave up 6 bases and J gave up 9 bases, with 17 bases separating them. Germline CDR1 MNHEY, CDR2 SVGAGI. CDR3 sequence reads: CASSFPASPKAFF. The CDR3 coding sequence is TGTGCCAGCAGCTTTCCGGCCTCGCCAAAAGCTTTCTTT.

This clonotype appeared a few times. This chain joins TRBV12-3 or TRBV12-4 and TRBJ1-5, with D unclear. This CDR3 region has 14 residues. Deletions cut 7 bases from V and 3 bases from J, with 13 bases between. Here the CDR3 reads CASKGAGNNQPQHF. Written as DNA, the CDR3 is TGTGCCAGCAAAGGCGCGGGGAACAATCAGCCCCAGCATTTT.

This clonotype was recorded a few times. The rearrangement joins TRBV5-5 to TRBJ1-1, with 12 bases that match TRBD1. After removal of 6 bases from V and 4 bases from J, the junction contained 7 bases not matched to a gene. CDR1 is SGHKS and CDR2 is YYEKEE in the germline V gene (reference sequence). CDR3 length equals 15 residues. DNA of the CDR3: TGTGCCAGCACCGTGGGACAGGGGGCAATCACTGAAGCTTTCTTT. This translates into CASTVGQGAITEAFF.